These 18 T cell receptor beta chains originate from one sample sequenced in a study of T cells in women clearing cervical HPV infection. Sequencing used immunoSEQ multiplex PCR; TCRdb keeps in-frame clones, though not all of them. Here the sample table reports 20,000 to 25,000 clones. Sequenced material: blood buffy coat. These receptors all stem from a woman between 18 and 70 years old with a cervical HPV16 infection that either progressed to CIN3+ or cleared (not recorded which).

Details on this clone: Read data end 3 residues before the CDR3 end; the end is taken from the germline J gene. The chain is built from TRBV6-4 and TRBJ2-1, with D possibly TRBD1 on 5 matching bases. Between the trimmed V and J ends, which lost 4 bases and 2 bases, there was a span of 12 bases. CDR3 length equals 15 residues. Germline CDR1 and CDR2: MRHNA and SNTAGT. CDR3 in amino acids: CASSGQDSPYNEQFF. The sequenced part of the CDR3 DNA is TGTGCCAGCAGTGGACAAGACAGCCCCTACAATGAG.

CDR3 sequence: CASSHYRGEGGETQYF. The DNA read from the CDR3 is TGTGCCAGCAGTCATTACAGGGGGGAAGGTGGCGAGACC. V gene TRBV12-3 or TRBV12-4 combines with J gene TRBJ2-5, with 8 bases that match TRBD1. The sequenced fragment ends 3 residues before the CDR3 boundary, so the rest is inferred from the germline J gene. The J segment lost 5 bases and the V segment lost 5 bases, leaving 13 bases of the junction unmatched. The CDR3 runs 16 residues.

Turning to this clone: The read finishes 3 residues shy of the CDR3 end, and the germline J gene is used to complete it. The chain recombines TRBV19 with TRBJ1-6; no definite D call. Germline CDR1 is LNHDA and CDR2 is SQIVND (reference sequence). Trimming removed 3 bases at V and 10 bases at J, with 13 bases between. The CDR3 covers 14 residues. Incomplete CDR3 DNA: TGTGCCAGTAGTATTTTTTCCCAGACATCACCC. Its translation: CASSIFSQTSP. The whole CDR3 protein is CASSIFSQTSPLHF.

Notes on this clone: The DNA ends 3 residues before the CDR3 does, and the rest of the CDR3 is filled in from the germline J gene. This sequence joins TRBV28 and TRBJ2-1, with 7 positions matching TRBD2. The junction had 21 bases not matched to a gene; V was cut back by 10 bases and J by 0 bases. CDR3 length equals 19 residues. CDR1 MDHEN and CDR2 SYDVKM come from the germline V gene. The CDR3 protein is CAIGERDRGTKISYNEQFF. The CDR3 DNA, read in part, is TGTGCCATCGGGGAGCGGGATCGGGGTACCAAAATCTCCTACAATGAG.

Comment on this clone: The read terminates 3 residues ahead of where the CDR3 ends, so the germline J gene completes it. V gene TRBV20-1 combines with J gene TRBJ1-2; D uncertain. The CDR3 spans 13 residues. CDR1 DFQATT and CDR2 SNEGSKA come from the germline V gene (reference sequence). This CDR3 reads CSARPETSHDYTF. The covered CDR3 bases are TGCAGTGCTAGACCCGAGACTAGTCACGAC.

As to this clone: Read sequence stops 3 residues before the CDR3 end, and the germline J gene provides the missing end. The rearrangement links TRBV7-2 to TRBJ2-4; D gene uncertain. The CDR3 is made up of 14 amino acids. The germline V gene encodes CDR1 SGHTA and CDR2 FQGNSA. The CDR3 loop reads CASSTLTRNYGQYF. CDR3 DNA, as far as it was read: TGTGCCAGCAGCACCCTCACACGTAACTATGGT.

For this clone: The sequence runs out 3 residues before the end of the CDR3; the remainder is reconstructed from the germline J gene. The chain carries TRBV20-1 and TRBJ2-5, with D unresolved. CDR3 size: 15 residues. Germline-derived CDR1 and CDR2 are DFQATT and SNEGSKA (reference sequence). Trimming shortened V by 3 bases and J by 2 bases, and 16 bases separated the two germline ends. CDR3: CSASSAEKTQETQYF. CDR3 bases read: TGCAGTGCTAGTTCGGCGGAGAAGACGCAAGAGACC.

A note on this clone: The read gets to within 3 residues of the CDR3 end, and the germline J gene fills in the rest. J is TRBJ1-2 and V is TRBV30, with 7 positions matching TRBD1. With 1 base clipped from V and 6 bases from J, the junction kept 5 bases outside the gene matches. Germline V gene data show CDR1 as GTSNPN and CDR2 as SVGIG (reference sequence). The CDR3 is 13 residues long. CDR3 DNA, as far as it was read: TGTGCCTGGAGTGCAAGACAGGGAGATGGC. Its protein product is CAWSARQGDG. The full CDR3 sequence reads CAWSARQGDGYTF.

The covered CDR3 bases are TGTGCCAGCAGCTCGACAGTTGGAAATGAAAAA. Protein product: CASSSTVGNEK. The full CDR3 sequence reads CASSSTVGNEKLFF. The J gene is TRBJ1-4, the V gene TRBV5-5, with D possibly being TRBD1 (5 bases). The CDR3 end lies 3 residues beyond the end of the read and is filled in from the germline J gene. Germline V gene sequence: CDR1 SGHKS, CDR2 YYEKEE (reference sequence). The CDR3 has 14 amino acids. V was trimmed by 3 bases and J by 5 bases, leaving 11 bases between them.

Turning to this clone: The sequenced fragment ends 3 residues before the CDR3 boundary, so the rest is inferred from the germline J gene. The genes are TRBV19 and TRBJ1-2; the D is unclear. Looked up from germline, CDR1 is LNHDA and CDR2 is SQIVND (reference sequence). The CDR3 runs to 13 residues. The covered CDR3 bases are TGTGCCAGTAGTAGAGAGCGGGAGAATGAC. Its translation: CASSREREND. The whole CDR3 region reads CASSRERENDYTF.

A word on this clone: The CDR3 goes on 3 residues after the read ends, and that part is filled in from the germline J gene. The chain is built from TRBV2 and TRBJ2-1, with TRBD2 matching 10 bases. The germline V gene encodes CDR1 SNHLY and CDR2 FYNNEI. V dropped 11 bases and J dropped 7; count of bases not matched to a gene: 8. The CDR3 loop spans 13 amino acids. CDR3 loop: CALPAGGRNEQFF. CDR3 bases read: TGTGCCCTCCCAGCGGGGGGGCGGAATGAG.

CDR3 DNA, as far as it was read: TGCGCCAGCAGCTTGGTCGCACAGAACACTGAA. Translation: CASSLVAQNTE. The whole CDR3 protein is CASSLVAQNTEAFF. The rearrangement joins TRBV5-1 to TRBJ1-1; D uncertain. The CDR3 end is not reached by the read, which stops 3 residues before it; the germline J gene fills it in. This CDR3 spans 14 amino acids. V gave up 0 bases and J gave up 1 base, with 7 bases separating them. Germline-derived CDR1 and CDR2 are SGHRS and YFSETQ.

To note about this clone: With the read ending 3 residues before the CDR3 end, the germline J gene is used to fill in that end. J is TRBJ2-1 and V is TRBV29-1; TRBD1 agrees at 7 bases. The germline V gene encodes CDR1 SQVTM and CDR2 ANQGSEA. V gave up 2 bases and J gave up 5 bases; unmatched junction bases: 18. CDR3 size: 18 residues. CDR3 DNA (partial): TGCAGCGTTGAATTCTTACCCCCGGGACAGAAGTGGAACAATGAG. Translated, it gives CSVEFLPPGQKWNNE. The CDR3, in full, reads CSVEFLPPGQKWNNEQFF.

The CDR3 DNA, read in part, is TGTGCCAGCAGCCAAGGGGGCGGC. Protein: CASSQGGG. The full CDR3 protein reads CASSQGGGYTF. The V call is TRBV14, the J call TRBJ1-2; D perhaps matches TRBD1 (5 bases). The CDR3 is cut off 3 residues early in the read; its end comes from the germline J gene. Germline V CDR1 and CDR2: SGHDN, FVKESK. CDR3 length equals 11 residues.

Comments on this clone: The read stops 3 residues short of the end of the CDR3; the missing end is completed from the germline J gene. V is TRBV18 and J is TRBJ1-5; D not resolved. The CDR3 sequence is 13 residues long. V lost 2 bases to trimming and J lost 8 bases, with 10 bases between them. CDR1 is KGHSH, CDR2 LQKENI, per germline. CDR3 protein: CASSPSGWEPQHF. The CDR3 DNA, read in part, is TGTGCCAGCTCACCATCCGGGTGGGAGCCC. The full variable domain, completed using reference TRBV18 and TRBJ1-5, is NAGVMQNPRHLVRRRGQEARLRCSPMKGHSHVYWYRQLPEEGLKFMVYLQKENIIDESGMPKERFSAEFPKEGPSILRIQQVVRGDSAAYFCASSPSGWEPQHFGDGTRLSIL.

On this clone itself: The read ends 3 residues before the CDR3 terminus; that terminus is restored from the germline J gene. The chain couples TRBV12-5 to TRBJ2-7; 9 bases agree with TRBD1. The CDR3 sequence is 13 residues long. J lost 5 bases, V lost 5 bases, and 4 bases had no gene match. From germline, CDR1 is LGHNT and CDR2 FRNRAP. CDR3 protein: CASGTWTGDEQYF. CDR3 bases read: TGTGCTAGTGGTACCTGGACAGGGGACGAG.

On this clone itself: The read comes to an end 3 residues before the CDR3 does, leaving the germline J gene to fill in the end. This rearrangement joins TRBV7-6 to TRBJ2-7; TRBD2 matches 7 bases. Unmatched junction bases numbered 6, after V lost 5 bases and J lost 2 bases. Germline assignment: CDR1 SGHVS and CDR2 FNYEAQ. This CDR3 has 14 residues. The CDR3 DNA, read in part, is TGTGCCAGCAGCCCGAGTGCGGGGGCCTACGAG. Protein: CASSPSAGAYE. In full, the CDR3 reads CASSPSAGAYEQYF.

In regard to this clone: The CDR3 extends 3 residues past the end of the read, so its final part is completed from the germline J gene. The chain is built from TRBV2 and TRBJ2-2, with D possibly TRBD1 on 5 matching bases. The CDR3 consists of 12 residues. Germline V CDR1 and CDR2: SNHLY, FYNNEI. V lost 10 bases to trimming and J lost 5 bases, with 11 bases between them. The CDR3 DNA, read in part, is TGTGCCACCCTAGGGGATACCGGGGAG. This translates into CATLGDTGE. The full CDR3 is CATLGDTGELFF. The variable domain in full, completed from reference TRBV2 and TRBJ2-2, reads EPEVTQTPSHQVTQMGQEVILRCVPISNHLYFYWYRQILGQKVEFLVSFYNNEISEKSEIFDDQFSVERPDGSNFTLKIRSTKLEDSAMYFCATLGDTGELFFGEGSRLTVL.